This passage covers 17 T cell receptor beta chains from one sample sequenced in a study of blood T cell repertoires in COVID-19. Clones were sequenced by immunoSEQ multiplex PCR, and TCRdb holds only the in-frame ones, with some missing. The top ten hold roughly 1.1% of the sample, which has around 380,000 clones, over 65% seen once. Sequencing was carried out using peripheral blood. The origin of the receptors is a human donor with acute or convalescent COVID-19. The donor label of this sample is uncertain.

The chain is built from TRBV20-1 and TRBJ1-1, with D unclear. The germline CDR1 and CDR2 sequences are DFQATT and SNEGSKA (reference sequence). Deletions cut 0 bases from V and 8 bases from J, with 7 bases between. This CDR3 contains 11 residues. CDR3: CSARDDIEAFF. The CDR3 DNA reads TGCAGTGCTAGAGATGACATCGAAGCTTTCTTT.

The chain carries TRBV12-5 and TRBJ1-3; the D gene is possibly TRBD1 (6 bases). Germline values: CDR1 LGHNT, CDR2 FRNRAP. This CDR3 is built from 15 residues. V lost 5 bases, J lost 4 bases, and 15 bases lay in between. The CDR3, as DNA: TGTGCTAGTGGTGGCACAGGGTGGATGGGAAACACCATATATTTT. Translating gives CASGGTGWMGNTIYF. The whole variable domain, filled in from reference TRBV12-5 and TRBJ1-3, reads DARVTQTPRHKVTEMGQEVTMRCQPILGHNTVFWYRQTMMQGLELLAYFRNRAPLDDSGMPKDRFSAEMPDATLATLKIQPSEPRDSAVYFCASGGTGWMGNTIYFGEGSWLTVV.

The chain recombines TRBV5-1 with TRBJ2-5, with TRBD1 matching 12 bases. V was pared by 7 bases and J by 5 bases, with 12 bases of the junction left unmatched. The CDR3 is made up of 16 amino acids. The germline V gene encodes CDR1 SGHRS and CDR2 YFSETQ. Here the CDR3 DNA reads TGCGCCAGCGGAATCCCGGGGACAGGGGGCGAGGAGACCCAGTACTTC. This gives the protein CASGIPGTGGEETQYF.

This rearrangement joins TRBV10-3 to TRBJ2-7, with no clear D. CDR1 and CDR2 (germline): ENHRY, SYGVKD. Deletions cut 2 bases from V and 2 bases from J, with 4 bases between. CDR3 length: 12 amino acids. CDR3 DNA sequence: TGTGCCATCAGTGAGCAGGCCTACGAGCAGTACTTC. This translates into CAISEQAYEQYF.

The chain is built from TRBV28 and TRBJ1-1; 7 bases line up with TRBD1. Germline lookup yields CDR1 MDHEN and CDR2 SYDVKM. Trimming took 2 bases from V and 7 from J; bases not matched to a gene: 22. The CDR3 totals 19 residues. The CDR3 reads CASSLAVIPRRERQGEAFF. The CDR3 DNA follows: TGTGCCAGCAGTTTAGCCGTTATCCCTAGGAGGGAGCGACAGGGTGAAGCTTTCTTT.

J is TRBJ2-3 and V is TRBV5-1; D may be TRBD1 (6 bases). The CDR3 consists of 14 residues. CDR1 and CDR2 from the germline V gene are SGHRS and YFSETQ. V lost 0 bases to trimming and J lost 4 bases, with 9 bases between them. The CDR3 spells CASSLGNRADTQYF. For the CDR3, the DNA is TGCGCCAGCAGCTTGGGGAACAGGGCAGATACGCAGTATTTT.

The chain joins TRBV11-2 to TRBJ1-1; TRBD1 is a possible D gene (6 bases). Trimming removed 5 bases from V and 2 bases from J, with 12 bases in between. This CDR3 spans 14 amino acids. In germline, CDR1 is SGHAT, CDR2 FQNNGV. For the CDR3, the DNA is TGTGCCAGCAGCCCCGGGACATTTAACACTGAAGCTTTCTTT. It translates to CASSPGTFNTEAFF.

This clone is a singleton in its sample. The chain is built from TRBV30 and TRBJ1-6, with D uncertain. The CDR3 contains 14 residues. Trimming removed 0 bases at V and 5 bases at J, with 8 bases between. Germline CDR1 reads GTSNPN; CDR2 reads SVGIG (reference sequence). CDR3 region: CAWSVGQNNSPLHF. In nucleotides, the CDR3 is TGTGCCTGGAGTGTCGGTCAAAATAATTCACCCCTCCACTTT.

This sequence joins TRBV28 and TRBJ2-5; 10 bases fit TRBD2. The germline V gene has CDR1 MDHEN and CDR2 SYDVKM. J was trimmed by 5 bases and V by 3 bases; bases with no gene match: 12. The CDR3 is 17 residues long. For the CDR3, the DNA is TGTGCCAGCAGTTTGCGCGGGAGCGGGAGGGCCGGGGAGACCCAGTACTTC. Translated: CASSLRGSGRAGETQYF.

This clone turned up a few times. The chain couples TRBV6-5 to TRBJ1-3; 7 bases are a match to TRBD1. V lost 6 bases and J lost 1; bases outside the gene matches: 3. The CDR3 covers 14 residues. Germline V lookup: CDR1 MNHEY, CDR2 SVGAGI. The CDR3 loop reads CASRETGSGNTIYF. The CDR3 bases are TGTGCCAGCAGGGAGACAGGGTCTGGAAACACCATATATTTT.

The V call is TRBV6-1, the J call TRBJ1-1; no firm D call. The CDR3 covers 15 residues. V lost 2 bases and J 0 bases, leaving 10 bases between the germline ends. CDR1 is MNHNS and CDR2 is SASEGT in the germline V gene. This chain's CDR3 is CASSEYPGLNTEAFF. In DNA form, the CDR3 reads TGTGCCAGCAGTGAATACCCAGGTTTGAACACTGAAGCTTTCTTT.

This clone showed up just a few times. The V call is TRBV30, the J call TRBJ1-3, with TRBD1 identical over 7 bases. Germline CDR1 and CDR2: GTSNPN and SVGIG (reference sequence). The CDR3 runs 13 residues. V trimming: 3 bases; J trimming: 6 bases; junction bases outside the gene matches: 5. This CDR3 is CAWRDKGANTIYF. The CDR3 DNA sequence: TGTGCCTGGAGGGACAAGGGGGCAAACACCATATATTTT.

V and J are TRBV5-5 and TRBJ1-1, with 7 bases that match TRBD1. The CDR3 has 14 amino acids. Looked up from germline, CDR1 is SGHKS and CDR2 is YYEKEE (reference sequence). Trimming removed 4 bases from V and 3 bases from J; junction bases left unmatched: 6. The CDR3 loop reads CASSRWDRHTEAFF. CDR3 coding DNA: TGTGCCAGCAGCCGATGGGACAGACACACTGAAGCTTTCTTT.

J is TRBJ2-7 and V is TRBV12-3 or TRBV12-4, with 7 bases that match TRBD2. V shed 4 bases and J 5 bases; nucleotides not matched to a gene: 5. CDR3 length: 13 amino acids. This CDR3 reads CASSWTRLHEQYF. The CDR3 DNA reads as TGTGCCAGCAGTTGGACTAGACTCCACGAGCAGTACTTC.

The chain combines TRBV5-1 with TRBJ2-3; a weak D match, TRBD2 (6 bases). With 2 bases removed from V and 6 bases from J, the gap between germline ends came to 16 bases. CDR1 SGHRS and CDR2 YFSETQ come from the germline V gene. The CDR3 runs to 15 residues. The CDR3 nucleotides read TGCGCCAGCAGCTTTCATAGCGGTACGTCTGATACGCAGTATTTT. Translating gives CASSFHSGTSDTQYF. Complete variable domain (other parts from reference TRBV5-1 and TRBJ2-3): KAGVTQTPRYLIKTRGQQVTLSCSPISGHRSVSWYQQTPGQGLQFLFEYFSETQRNKGNFPGRFSGRQFSNSRSEMNVSTLELGDSALYLCASSFHSGTSDTQYFGPGTRLTVL.

The rearrangement uses TRBV25-1 and TRBJ1-5; 9 bases match TRBD1. Germline lookup yields CDR1 MGHDK and CDR2 SYGVNS. This CDR3 has 14 residues. The trim removed 7 bases at V and 4 bases at J, leaving 5 bases unmatched. The CDR3, as DNA: TGTGCCAGCAATACGGGACAGGGAAATCAGCCCCAGCATTTT. Translation: CASNTGQGNQPQHF. The full variable domain, with the rest looked up from reference TRBV25-1 and TRBJ1-5, is EADIYQTPRYLVIGTGKKITLECSQTMGHDKMYWYQQDPGMELHLIHYSYGVNSTEKGDLSSESTVSRIRTEHFPLTLESARPSHTSQYLCASNTGQGNQPQHFGDGTRLSIL.

The rearrangement uses TRBV5-1 and TRBJ2-1; D may be TRBD2 (5 bases). Trimming took 4 bases from V and 9 from J, leaving 14 bases between them. The germline V gene has CDR1 SGHRS and CDR2 YFSETQ. The CDR3 sequence is 13 residues long. The CDR3 sequence: CASSREPPGEQFF. In nucleotides, the CDR3 is TGCGCCAGCAGCCGGGAACCCCCGGGTGAGCAGTTCTTC.